The 19 T cell receptor beta chains below come from one sample, sequenced in a study of cytomegalovirus exposure and HLA in healthy donors. PCR employed 60 Vbeta and 13 Jbeta primers. The data were produced by immunoSEQ multiplex PCR, yet TCRdb's version contains in-frame clones alone and is incomplete. The profile covers roughly 160,000 clones, with around 77% appearing a single time and over 1.2% taken by the ten largest. Source material: PBMCs. The receptors originated from a man between 60 and 75 years old in good health and CMV-seronegative.

The rearrangement joins TRBV27 to TRBJ2-1, with 8 bases fitting TRBD1. The CDR3 is 13 amino acids. CDR1 and CDR2 from the germline V gene are MNHEY and SMNVEV (reference sequence). V dropped 4 bases and J dropped 10; count of bases not matched to a gene: 6. The CDR3 region is CASSSDRGGEQFF. The CDR3 bases are TGTGCCAGCAGTTCCGACAGGGGCGGGGAGCAGTTCTTC.

The chain combines TRBV6-6 with TRBJ1-2; the D gene is possibly TRBD1 (5 bases). V was clipped by 6 bases and J by 0 bases, with 14 bases between them. The germline CDR1 and CDR2 sequences are MNHNY and SVGAGI (reference sequence). The CDR3 is 15 residues long. In nucleotides, the CDR3 is TGTGCCAGCAGCCAAGACAGAGAAGCTAACTATGGCTACACCTTC. Its translation is CASSQDREANYGYTF.

The J gene is TRBJ1-2, the V gene TRBV7-2; D perhaps matches TRBD1 (5 bases). The germline V gene has CDR1 SGHTA and CDR2 FQGNSA. CDR3 length equals 15 residues. With 1 base removed from V and 4 bases from J, the gap between germline ends came to 13 bases. CDR3 nucleotides: TGTGCCAGCAGCTTAGAGCGGGGGTTACTCTATGGCTACACCTTC. Its translation is CASSLERGLLYGYTF.

Only one count was recorded for this clone. The chain couples TRBV7-8 to TRBJ1-2; TRBD1 might be the D (5 bases). The CDR3 has 16 amino acids. V lost 1 base to trimming and J lost 5 bases, with 17 bases between them. CDR1 is SGHVS and CDR2 is FQNEAQ in the germline V gene. The CDR3 sequence: CASSLVAQPGGYGYTF. DNA for the CDR3: TGTGCCAGCAGCTTAGTCGCCCAGCCGGGGGGTTATGGCTACACCTTC. The entire variable domain, with the rest obtained from reference TRBV7-8 and TRBJ1-2, is as follows: GAGVSQSPRYKVAKRGQDVALRCDPISGHVSLFWYQQALGQGPEFLTYFQNEAQLDKSGLPSDRFFAERPEGSVSTLKIQRTQQEDSAVYLCASSLVAQPGGYGYTFGSGTRLTVV.

The V gene is TRBV7-9, the J gene TRBJ1-3; 9 nucleotides align to TRBD1. The CDR3 spans 15 residues. The trim removed 6 bases at V and 6 bases at J, leaving 9 bases unmatched. CDR1 and CDR2 (germline): SEHNR, FQNEAQ (reference sequence). Written as DNA, the CDR3 is TGTGCCAGCAGTCGTCCGGGACAGGGCAAAAACACCATATATTTT. Translating it yields CASSRPGQGKNTIYF.

This chain links TRBV5-1 with TRBJ2-3; 8 bases match TRBD2. Losses at the gene ends were 4 bases for V and 0 bases for J; bases not matched to a gene: 13. The CDR3 totals 18 residues. The germline V gene encodes CDR1 SGHRS and CDR2 YFSETQ. The CDR3 sequence: CASSLGGGGSASTDTQYF. The CDR3 bases are TGCGCCAGCAGCCTGGGGGGCGGGGGGTCCGCTAGCACAGATACGCAGTATTTT.

The chain couples TRBV5-4 to TRBJ1-2, with 9 bases that match TRBD1. Per germline, CDR1 SGHNT and CDR2 YYREEE (reference sequence). This CDR3 is built from 15 residues. The trim removed 6 bases at V and 4 bases at J, leaving 10 bases unmatched. This chain's CDR3 is CASNPSGTGFYGYTF. CDR3 in DNA: TGTGCCAGCAACCCGTCCGGGACAGGGTTCTATGGCTACACCTTC.

The chain is built from TRBV10-3 and TRBJ2-5, with 14 bases matching TRBD2. V trimming: 8 bases; J trimming: 3 bases; junction bases outside the gene matches: 2. The length of the CDR3 is 14 residues. CDR1 and CDR2 from the germline V gene are ENHRY and SYGVKD. The CDR3 DNA reads as TGTGCCATCGCGGGACTAGCGGGAGAAGAGACCCAGTACTTC. Protein sequence: CAIAGLAGEETQYF.

V gene TRBV29-1 combines with J gene TRBJ2-7; D is ambiguous. Trimming took off 3 bases at V and 4 bases at J, with 10 bases between the two ends. The CDR3 totals 12 residues. In germline, CDR1 is SQVTM, CDR2 ANQGSEA. In DNA form, the CDR3 reads TGCAGCGTTGAGTCGACTGATTACGAGCAGTACTTC. Translating gives CSVESTDYEQYF.

The chain uses TRBV9 and TRBJ1-2; 7 bases agree with TRBD1. This CDR3 comprises 14 residues. CDR1 is SGDLS, CDR2 YYNGEE, per germline. Trimming at V came to 6 bases and at J to 4 bases, leaving 9 bases not matched to a gene. As DNA, the CDR3 is TGTGCCAGCAACCGAGGCTCAGGGGGCTATGGCTACACCTTC. Translating it yields CASNRGSGGYGYTF.

The CDR3 loop is CASSLYGIGTGELFF. The CDR3 DNA sequence: TGCGCCAGCAGCTTGTACGGTATTGGCACCGGGGAGCTGTTTTTT. The V call is TRBV5-1, the J call TRBJ2-2, with D unresolved. Looked up from germline, CDR1 is SGHRS and CDR2 is YFSETQ. Between the trimmed V and J ends, which lost 1 base and 4 bases, there was a span of 11 bases. This CDR3 region has 15 residues. The complete variable domain, with remaining parts taken from reference TRBV5-1 and TRBJ2-2, reads KAGVTQTPRYLIKTRGQQVTLSCSPISGHRSVSWYQQTPGQGLQFLFEYFSETQRNKGNFPGRFSGRQFSNSRSEMNVSTLELGDSALYLCASSLYGIGTGELFFGEGSRLTVL.

This clone appeared a few times. V usage is TRBV6-5 and J usage is TRBJ2-7; possibly TRBD1 for D (5 bases). Trimming removed 8 bases from V and 3 bases from J, with 14 bases in between. This CDR3 spans 13 amino acids. CDR1 and CDR2 (germline): MNHEY, SVGAGI. For the CDR3, the DNA is TGTGCCAGCTCGGGCAGGGTGAACTACGAGCAGTACTTC. As protein: CASSGRVNYEQYF.

The J gene is TRBJ2-1, the V gene TRBV4-3, with a tentative D call TRBD2 (7 bases). This CDR3 comprises 19 residues. The germline V and J ends were trimmed by 0 bases and 0 bases, with 18 bases remaining between them. Germline V gene data show CDR1 as LGHNA and CDR2 as YSLEER. CDR3 residues: CASSQDSGGRFSSYNEQFF. CDR3 coding DNA: TGCGCCAGCAGCCAAGATTCCGGGGGGCGGTTCAGCTCCTACAATGAGCAGTTCTTC.

The chain combines TRBV27 with TRBJ1-2; 12 bases match TRBD1. This CDR3 is 17 amino acids long. Losses at the gene ends were 2 bases for V and 3 bases for J; bases not matched to a gene: 7. Germline CDR1 MNHEY, CDR2 SMNVEV (reference sequence). The CDR3 nucleotides are TGTGCCAGCAGTTTAGGGACAGGGGGCTATGAGGACTATGGCTACACCTTC. This codes for CASSLGTGGYEDYGYTF.

This clone has only a few counts. The CDR3 is CASSEPRFTSGNTIYF. CDR3 nucleotides: TGTGCCAGCAGCGAACCCAGGTTTACGTCTGGAAACACCATATATTTT. The rearrangement uses TRBV11-2 and TRBJ1-3; D unclear. The CDR3 has 16 residues. The germline gives CDR1 SGHAT, CDR2 FQNNGV. V was trimmed by 5 bases and J by 1 base, leaving 15 bases between them.

This clone occurred a few times. The rearrangement joins TRBV30 to TRBJ2-7; 10 bases are a match to TRBD1. After removal of 4 bases from V and 7 bases from J, the junction contained 4 bases not matched to a gene. This CDR3 has 12 residues. From germline, CDR1 is GTSNPN and CDR2 SVGIG (reference sequence). CDR3 in DNA: TGTGCCTGGACCCCGGGACAGGGGGAGCAGTACTTC. This sequence encodes CAWTPGQGEQYF.

The V and J genes are TRBV21-1 and TRBJ1-6; the DNA was not used to check the table's D call, TRBD1. TRBV21-1 is given as a pseudogene. The CDR3 spans 19 residues. The CDR3 nucleotides are TGTGCCAGCAGCAATATTCACGGACCGTCCAAAGAGGGGGATTCACCCCTCCACTTT. This codes for CASSNIHGPSKEGDSPLHF.

The rearrangement links TRBV2 to TRBJ1-5, with TRBD1 matching over 11 bases. With 4 bases clipped from V and 7 bases from J, the junction kept 3 bases outside the gene matches. The CDR3 covers 14 residues. The germline CDR1 and CDR2 sequences are SNHLY and FYNNEI. CDR3 sequence: CASSGTGGTQPQHF. The CDR3 DNA is TGTGCCAGCAGTGGGACAGGGGGCACACAGCCCCAGCATTTT.

V gene TRBV7-9 combines with J gene TRBJ1-2, with 9 bases matching TRBD1. The germline V gene encodes CDR1 SEHNR and CDR2 FQNEAQ (reference sequence). The junction had 12 bases not matched to a gene; V was cut back by 3 bases and J by 4 bases. This CDR3 has 17 residues. The CDR3 sequence: CASSLGQGRGVGYGYTF. The CDR3 region has the DNA TGTGCCAGCAGCTTGGGACAGGGAAGAGGGGTCGGCTATGGCTACACCTTC.